This TCR beta chain originates from a study of shared clonotypes between healthy human individuals. Study-wide points: The naive CD4 repertoires of a handful of donors were compared, and approximately 4.5% of clonotypes were shared. Unshared clonotypes carried lower generation probabilities than those common to all four donors.

As to this clone: Its antigen is currently unknown.

This was a deep-level run. Clones were read by immunoSEQ multiplex PCR, and TCRdb kept only the in-frame ones, dropping some. The table records some 2,500,000 clones, around 93% of them present only once. The CDR3 spans 16 residues. V gave up 5 bases and J gave up 8 bases, with 24 bases separating them. Germline CDR1 LNHNV, CDR2 YYDKDF (reference sequence). This receptor was obtained from a young man in good health. Some clones in this sample may be carry-over from other donors' samples. Input material: naive CD4+ T cells from PBMCs. The subset here: CD45RA+ positively selected. This chain uses TRBV15 with TRBJ1-2; the D gene is possibly TRBD1 (6 bases). The CDR3 region has the DNA TGTGCCACCAGCCTCGAAGGGGGACGGTTCGTTTCGGGCTACACCTTC. Translation: CATSLEGGRFVSGYTF.